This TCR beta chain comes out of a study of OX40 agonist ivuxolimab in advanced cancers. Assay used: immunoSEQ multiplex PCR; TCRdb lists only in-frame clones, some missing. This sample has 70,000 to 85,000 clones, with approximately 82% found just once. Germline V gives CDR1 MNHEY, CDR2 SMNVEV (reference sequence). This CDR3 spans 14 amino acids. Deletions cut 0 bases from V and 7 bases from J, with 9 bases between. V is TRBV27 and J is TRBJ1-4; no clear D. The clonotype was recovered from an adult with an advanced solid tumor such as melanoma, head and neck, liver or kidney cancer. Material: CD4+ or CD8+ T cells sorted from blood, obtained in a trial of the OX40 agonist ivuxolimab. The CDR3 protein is CASSLSWGGEKLFF. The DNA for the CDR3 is TGTGCCAGCAGTTTATCGTGGGGAGGTGAAAAACTGTTTTTT.